Shown below are 10 T cell receptor beta chains from a single sample sequenced in a study of identical twins. TCRdb reprocessed the 5' RACE reads via MiXCR and lists one record per CDR3 protein. The table shows some 690,000 distinct CDR3 sequences, with around 21% occurring only once. These data also featured in a second study, about T cells expressing NK-cell markers.

The sample taken for sequencing was PBMCs. The receptors stem from a woman under 30 in good health.

The chain is built from TRBV5-1 and TRBJ2-1; TRBD2 matches at 11 bases. V lost 2 bases to trimming and J lost 7 bases; unmatched junction nucleotides: 5. The CDR3 runs 15 residues. Looked up from germline, CDR1 is SGHRS and CDR2 is YFSETQ. The CDR3 reads CASSFPSGGRNEQFF. The CDR3 coding sequence is TGCGCCAGCAGCTTTCCTAGCGGGGGGCGAAATGAGCAGTTCTTC. Combining the CDR3 with reference TRBV5-1 and TRBJ2-1 gives the whole variable domain KAGVTQTPRYLIKTRGQQVTLSCSPISGHRSVSWYQQTPGQGLQFLFEYFSETQRNKGNFPGRFSGRQFSNSRSEMNVSTLELGDSALYLCASSFPSGGRNEQFFGPGTRLTVL.

This rearrangement joins TRBV12-3 or TRBV12-4 to TRBJ2-3; D unresolved. Between the trimmed V and J ends, which lost 5 bases and 4 bases, there was a span of 19 bases. The CDR3 runs to 16 residues. The CDR3 is CASSPFGLPVSDTQYF. In DNA, the CDR3 is TGTGCCAGCAGTCCATTTGGCCTGCCCGTTTCAGATACGCAGTATTTT.

The chain links TRBV12-3 or TRBV12-4 to TRBJ2-7; D unclear. CDR3 length equals 13 residues. The V gene lost 8 bases and the J gene lost 2 bases, with 13 bases spanning the gap. The CDR3 region is CASRPYWTYEQYF. The CDR3 DNA sequence: TGTGCCAGCCGCCCGTACTGGACCTACGAGCAGTACTTC.

The chain uses TRBV6-1 and TRBJ2-7, with D possibly matching TRBD1 (6 bases). CDR1 MNHNS and CDR2 SASEGT come from the germline V gene. This CDR3 comprises 14 residues. V was clipped by 7 bases and J by 0 bases, with 13 bases between them. This CDR3 reads CASNKGESSYEQYF. DNA for the CDR3: TGTGCCAGCAATAAGGGGGAGTCCTCCTACGAGCAGTACTTC.

This clonotype has a handful of counts. The gene calls are TRBV3-1 and TRBJ2-1; D tentatively fits TRBD1 or TRBD2 (6 bases each). The V and J ends lost 3 bases and 1 base respectively, with 16 bases between them. CDR3 length: 17 amino acids. The V gene's germline CDR1 is LGHDT and CDR2 YNNKEL (reference sequence). Written as DNA, the CDR3 is TGTGCCAGCAGCCAGTGGGGGCGGGGACATTCCTACAATGAGCAGTTCTTC. Translating gives CASSQWGRGHSYNEQFF.

This chain links TRBV12-3 or TRBV12-4 with TRBJ1-6; the D is unclear. This CDR3 spans 11 amino acids. V lost 5 bases and J 14 bases, leaving 10 bases between the germline ends. Written as DNA, the CDR3 is TGTGCCAGCAGTCTCGGACGGGCCCTCCACTTT. This translates into CASSLGRALHF.

This clonotype appeared a few times. This chain joins TRBV12-3 or TRBV12-4 and TRBJ2-7; 12 nucleotides align to TRBD2. The CDR3 runs to 15 residues. V was clipped by 7 bases and J by 3 bases; unmatched bases: 7. DNA for the CDR3: TGTGCCAGCACCCGGACTAGCGGGATAAGCTACGAGCAGTACTTC. This translates into CASTRTSGISYEQYF.

V and J are TRBV7-3 and TRBJ1-1; 9 bases map to TRBD1. V shed 5 bases and J 6 bases; nucleotides not matched to a gene: 10. Per the germline V gene, CDR1 is SGHTA and CDR2 is FQGTGA. There are 15 residues in the CDR3. CDR3: CASSPFSTGGAEAFF. CDR3 nucleotides: TGTGCCAGCAGCCCTTTCAGCACAGGGGGCGCTGAAGCTTTCTTT.

This chain connects TRBV5-6 to TRBJ2-1; the D gene is possibly TRBD2 (6 bases). Germline V gene lookup returns CDR1 SGHDT and CDR2 YYEEEE. V gave up 4 bases and J gave up 3 bases, with 17 bases separating them. This CDR3 spans 16 amino acids. The CDR3 loop is CASSETGGVGYNEQFF. CDR3 DNA: TGTGCCAGCAGCGAAACTGGCGGGGTGGGCTACAATGAGCAGTTCTTC. The variable domain in full, completed from reference TRBV5-6 and TRBJ2-1, reads DAGVTQSPTHLIKTRGQQVTLRCSPKSGHDTVSWYQQALGQGPQFIFQYYEEEERQRGNFPDRFSGHQFPNYSSELNVNALLLGDSALYLCASSETGGVGYNEQFFGPGTRLTVL.

This clonotype appeared many times. The chain couples TRBV20-1 to TRBJ1-3; TRBD1 is a possible D gene (5 bases). The germline V gene has CDR1 DFQATT and CDR2 SNEGSKA (reference sequence). The V end lost 4 bases, the J end lost 0 bases, and 13 bases lay between the germline ends. The CDR3 totals 15 residues. This chain's CDR3 is CSATGAASSGNTIYF. Written as DNA, the CDR3 is TGCAGTGCTACCGGGGCAGCGAGCTCTGGAAACACCATATATTTT.